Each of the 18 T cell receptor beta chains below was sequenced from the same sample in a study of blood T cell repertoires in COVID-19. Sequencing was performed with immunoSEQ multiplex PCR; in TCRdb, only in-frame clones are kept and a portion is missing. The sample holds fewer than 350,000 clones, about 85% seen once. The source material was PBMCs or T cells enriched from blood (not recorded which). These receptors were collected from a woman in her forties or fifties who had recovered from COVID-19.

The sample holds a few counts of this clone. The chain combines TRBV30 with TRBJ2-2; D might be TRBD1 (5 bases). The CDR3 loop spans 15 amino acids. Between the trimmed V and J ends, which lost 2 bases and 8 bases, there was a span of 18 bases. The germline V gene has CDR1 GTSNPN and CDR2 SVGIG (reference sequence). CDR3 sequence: CAWSQGRARRGELFF. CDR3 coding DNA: TGTGCCTGGAGTCAAGGCAGGGCGAGAAGAGGGGAGCTGTTTTTT.

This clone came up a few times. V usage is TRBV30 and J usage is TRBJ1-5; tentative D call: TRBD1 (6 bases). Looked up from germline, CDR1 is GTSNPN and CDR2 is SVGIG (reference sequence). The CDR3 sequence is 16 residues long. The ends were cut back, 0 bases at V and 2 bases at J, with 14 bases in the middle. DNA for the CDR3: TGTGCCTGGAGTGTACAGGGCGCGGGTCGCAATCAGCCCCAGCATTTT. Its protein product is CAWSVQGAGRNQPQHF. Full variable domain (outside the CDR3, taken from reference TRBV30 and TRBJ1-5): SQTIHQWPATLVQPVGSPLSLECTVEGTSNPNLYWYRQAAGRGLQLLFYSVGIGQISSEVPQNLSASRPQDRQFILSSKKLLLSDSGFYLCAWSVQGAGRNQPQHFGDGTRLSIL.

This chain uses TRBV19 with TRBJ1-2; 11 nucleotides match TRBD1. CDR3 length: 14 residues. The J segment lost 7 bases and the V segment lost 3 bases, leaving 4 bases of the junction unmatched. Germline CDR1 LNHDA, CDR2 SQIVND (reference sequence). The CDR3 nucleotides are TGTGCCAGTAGTATCCTTGGGACAGGGGGTGGCTACACCTTC. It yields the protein CASSILGTGGGYTF.

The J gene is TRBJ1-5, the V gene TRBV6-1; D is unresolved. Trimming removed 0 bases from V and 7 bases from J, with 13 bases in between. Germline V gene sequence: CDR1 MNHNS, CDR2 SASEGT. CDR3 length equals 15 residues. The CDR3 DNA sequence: TGTGCCAGCAGTGAAGCGCGGTATTTATTCCAGCCCCAGCATTTT. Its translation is CASSEARYLFQPQHF.

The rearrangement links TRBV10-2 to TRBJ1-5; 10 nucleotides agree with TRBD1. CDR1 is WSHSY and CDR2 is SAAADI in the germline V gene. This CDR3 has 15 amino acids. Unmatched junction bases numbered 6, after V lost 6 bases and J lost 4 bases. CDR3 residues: CASRGTGARNQPQHF. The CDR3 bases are TGCGCCAGCAGAGGGACAGGGGCGAGAAATCAGCCCCAGCATTTT.

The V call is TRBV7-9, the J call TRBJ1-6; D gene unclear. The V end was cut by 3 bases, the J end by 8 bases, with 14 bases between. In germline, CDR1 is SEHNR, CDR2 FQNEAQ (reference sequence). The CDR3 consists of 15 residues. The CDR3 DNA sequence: TGTGCCAGCAGCTTGGAATTTCAACGGGATTCACCCCTCCACTTT. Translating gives CASSLEFQRDSPLHF. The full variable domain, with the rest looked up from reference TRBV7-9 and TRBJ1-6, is DTGVSQNPRHKITKRGQNVTFRCDPISEHNRLYWYRQTLGQGPEFLTYFQNEAQLEKSRLLSDRFSAERPKGSFSTLEIQRTEQGDSAMYLCASSLEFQRDSPLHFGNGTRLTVT.

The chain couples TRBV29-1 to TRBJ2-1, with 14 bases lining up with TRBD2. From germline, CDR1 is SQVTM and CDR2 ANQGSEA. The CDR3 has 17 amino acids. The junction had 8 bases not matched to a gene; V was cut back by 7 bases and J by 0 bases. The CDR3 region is CSAEGLAGVSSYNEQFF. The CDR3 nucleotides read TGCAGCGCCGAGGGACTAGCGGGGGTGAGCTCCTACAATGAGCAGTTCTTC.

Here the CDR3 reads CSGRQGLNTEAFF. The CDR3 DNA reads TGCAGCGGTCGACAGGGCTTGAACACTGAAGCTTTCTTT. The chain uses TRBV29-1 and TRBJ1-1; 7 nucleotides align to TRBD1. V trimming: 7 bases; J trimming: 0 bases; junction bases outside the gene matches: 5. The CDR3 totals 13 residues. From germline, CDR1 is SQVTM and CDR2 ANQGSEA.

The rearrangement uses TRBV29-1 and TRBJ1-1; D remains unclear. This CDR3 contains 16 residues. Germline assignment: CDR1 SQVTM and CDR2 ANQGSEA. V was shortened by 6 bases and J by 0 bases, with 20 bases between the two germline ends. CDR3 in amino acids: CSVFATTGGMNTEAFF. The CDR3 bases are TGCAGCGTCTTCGCCACCACGGGAGGGATGAACACTGAAGCTTTCTTT.

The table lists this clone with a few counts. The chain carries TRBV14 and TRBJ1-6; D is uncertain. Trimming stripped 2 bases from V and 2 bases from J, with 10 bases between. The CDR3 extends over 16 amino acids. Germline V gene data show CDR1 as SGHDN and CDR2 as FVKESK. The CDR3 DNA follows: TGTGCCAGCAGCCAAAGGAGATATGCCTATAATTCACCCCTCCACTTT. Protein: CASSQRRYAYNSPLHF. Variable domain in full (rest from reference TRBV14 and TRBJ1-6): EAGVTQFPSHSVIEKGQTVTLRCDPISGHDNLYWYRRVMGKEIKFLLHFVKESKQDESGMPNNRFLAERTGGTYSTLKVQPAELEDSGVYFCASSQRRYAYNSPLHFGNGTRLTVT.

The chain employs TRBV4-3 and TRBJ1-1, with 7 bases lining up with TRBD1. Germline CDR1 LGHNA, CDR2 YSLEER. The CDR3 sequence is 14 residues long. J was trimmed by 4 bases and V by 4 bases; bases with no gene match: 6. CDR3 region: CASSRGTVGTEAFF. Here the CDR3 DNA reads TGCGCCAGCAGCCGCGGGACAGTTGGCACTGAAGCTTTCTTT.

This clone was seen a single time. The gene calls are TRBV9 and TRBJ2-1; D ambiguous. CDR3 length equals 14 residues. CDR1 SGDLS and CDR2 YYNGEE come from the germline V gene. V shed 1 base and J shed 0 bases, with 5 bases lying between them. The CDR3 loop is CASSVQSSYNEQFF. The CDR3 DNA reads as TGTGCCAGCAGCGTACAGTCCTCCTACAATGAGCAGTTCTTC. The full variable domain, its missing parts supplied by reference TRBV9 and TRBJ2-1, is DSGVTQTPKHLITATGQRVTLRCSPRSGDLSVYWYQQSLDQGLQFLIQYYNGEERAKGNILERFSAQQFPDLHSELNLSSLELGDSALYFCASSVQSSYNEQFFGPGTRLTVL.

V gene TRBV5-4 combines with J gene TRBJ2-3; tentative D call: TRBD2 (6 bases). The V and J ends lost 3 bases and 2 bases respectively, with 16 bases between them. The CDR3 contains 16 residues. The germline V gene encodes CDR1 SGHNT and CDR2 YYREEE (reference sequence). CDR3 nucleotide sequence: TGTGCCAGCAGCTCCCGTGTTGGACTACTCACAGATACGCAGTATTTT. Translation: CASSSRVGLLTDTQYF.

The CDR3 nucleotides are TGTGCCAGCAGCCGGGGACAGGGCCTTTTATCTGGAAACACCATATATTTT. Protein sequence: CASSRGQGLLSGNTIYF. The chain links TRBV3-1 (or the pseudogene TRBV3-2) to TRBJ1-3, with TRBD1 matching over 9 bases. From germline, CDR1 is LGHDT and CDR2 YNNKEL (reference sequence). This CDR3 has 17 residues. The V segment lost 4 bases and the J segment 1 base; nucleotides outside the gene matches: 8.

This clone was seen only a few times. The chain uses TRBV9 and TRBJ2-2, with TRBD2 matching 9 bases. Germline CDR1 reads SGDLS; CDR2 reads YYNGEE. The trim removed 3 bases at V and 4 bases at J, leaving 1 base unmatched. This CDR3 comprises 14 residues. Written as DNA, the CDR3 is TGTGCCAGCAGCGATAGCGGGAGCACCGGGGAGCTGTTTTTT. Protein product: CASSDSGSTGELFF.

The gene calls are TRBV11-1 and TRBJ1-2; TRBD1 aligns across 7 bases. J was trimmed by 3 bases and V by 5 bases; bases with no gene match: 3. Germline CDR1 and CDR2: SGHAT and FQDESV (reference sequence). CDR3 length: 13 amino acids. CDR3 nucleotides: TGTGCCAGCAGCCCGGGACAGCACTATGGCTACACCTTC. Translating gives CASSPGQHYGYTF.

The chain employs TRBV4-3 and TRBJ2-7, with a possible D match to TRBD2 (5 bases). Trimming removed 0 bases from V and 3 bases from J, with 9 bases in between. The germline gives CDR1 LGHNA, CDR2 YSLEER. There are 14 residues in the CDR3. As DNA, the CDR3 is TGCGCCAGCAGCCAAGATTCCGGGAACTACGAGCAGTACTTC. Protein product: CASSQDSGNYEQYF.

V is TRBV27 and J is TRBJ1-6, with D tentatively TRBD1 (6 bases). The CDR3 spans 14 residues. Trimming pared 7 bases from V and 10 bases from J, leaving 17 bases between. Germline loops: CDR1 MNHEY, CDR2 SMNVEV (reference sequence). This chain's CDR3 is CASTPWGGASPLHF. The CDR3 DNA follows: TGTGCCAGCACCCCATGGGGGGGCGCCTCACCCCTCCACTTT.